These T cell receptor beta chains were read from a single sample in a study of shared T cell receptors in the human thymus. Profiling relied on immunoSEQ multiplex PCR, and the TCRdb table lists in-frame clones only, not all of them. The table has hundreds of thousands of clones, 95% seen once. Specimen: thymocytes. The receptors stem from a human donor. CDR3s include the opening cysteine and the closing phenylalanine or tryptophan. A D gene is named only where the DNA matches it firmly. Clone size appears in some rows only: once, few, many, or a class for an expanded clone.

v_gene	abundance	d_gene	j_gene	CDR3aa	CDR3nt
TRBV29-1	-	-	TRBJ2-5	CSVDGVETQYF	TGCAGCGTTGATGGTGTGGAGACCCAGTACTTC
TRBV5-6	-	-	TRBJ1-2	CASSPERDGYGYTF	TGTGCCAGCAGCCCAGAGAGGGACGGCTATGGCTACACCTTC
TRBV2	-	-	TRBJ2-7	CASGGLQSSYEQYF	TGTGCCAGCGGGGGACTGCAGTCTTCCTACGAGCAGTACTTC
TRBV5-1	-	-	TRBJ2-1	CASSLNGNEQFF	TGCGCCAGCAGCTTAAACGGGAATGAGCAGTTCTTC
TRBV7-6	-	TRBD1	TRBJ1-2	CASSLVTGDYGYTF	TGTGCCAGCAGCTTAGTAACAGGGGACTATGGCTACACCTTC
TRBV9	-	TRBD1	TRBJ1-1	CASSGTGAGTEAFF	TGTGCCAGCAGCGGGACAGGGGCAGGGACTGAAGCTTTCTTT
TRBV6-5	-	-	TRBJ1-1	CASSSPLGPEAFF	TGTGCCAGCAGTTCGCCCCTGGGCCCTGAAGCTTTCTTT
TRBV10-3	-	-	TRBJ1-3	CAISESGPVRSGNTIYF	TGTGCCATCAGTGAGTCCGGTCCGGTCCGCTCTGGAAACACCATATATTTT
TRBV7-9	-	-	TRBJ2-7	CASSNSIGGQGEQYF	TGTGCCAGCAGCAATTCAATAGGGGGGCAGGGCGAGCAGTACTTC
TRBV5-1	-	-	TRBJ2-1	CASSARKRANNEQFF	TGCGCCAGCAGCGCTAGGAAGCGGGCCAACAATGAGCAGTTCTTC
TRBV27	-	-	TRBJ1-2	CASSNTDGGGYGYTF	TGTGCCAGCAGTAACACTGACGGGGGCGGGTATGGCTACACCTTC
TRBV6-5	-	-	TRBJ1-1	CASSYAKTNTEAFF	TGTGCCAGCAGTTACGCAAAAACGAACACTGAAGCTTTCTTT
TRBV9	-	-	TRBJ2-3	CASSVDTQYF	TGTGCCAGCAGCGTAGATACGCAGTATTTT
TRBV19	-	-	TRBJ1-4	CASSHRPTNEKLFF	TGTGCCAGTAGCCACAGACCAACTAATGAAAAACTGTTTTTT
TRBV30	-	-	TRBJ1-1	CAWSDRITVENTEAFF	TGTGCCTGGAGTGACCGTATAACGGTAGAGAACACTGAAGCTTTCTTT
TRBV5-1	-	-	TRBJ2-2	CASSQLAPFTGELFF	TGCGCCAGCAGCCAACTAGCTCCTTTCACCGGGGAGCTGTTTTTT
TRBV4-1	-	-	TRBJ2-3	CASSCRWGSSTDTQYF	TGCGCCAGCAGCTGCCGTTGGGGATCTAGCACAGATACGCAGTATTTT
TRBV2	-	-	TRBJ1-5	CASTDRTPHNQPQHF	TGTGCCAGCACAGACAGGACCCCCCACAATCAGCCCCAGCATTTT
TRBV7-9	-	-	TRBJ1-2	CASSSLTAQHYGYTF	TGTGCCAGCAGCTCCTTGACAGCTCAACACTATGGCTACACCTTC
TRBV6-1	few	TRBD2	TRBJ2-7	CAILAGVNEQYF	TGTGCCATCCTAGCGGGAGTAAACGAGCAGTACTTC
TRBV11-3	-	-	TRBJ2-1	CASSLEPGLVSYNEQFF	TGTGCCAGCAGTCTTGAACCGGGACTCGTATCCTACAATGAGCAGTTCTTC
TRBV29-1	-	-	TRBJ2-4	CSVVTLSPPENIQYF	TGCAGCGTTGTAACCCTCTCGCCGCCGGAAAACATTCAGTACTTC
TRBV10-3	-	TRBD2	TRBJ2-7	CAISIAGDEQYF	TGTGCCATCAGTATTGCGGGAGACGAGCAGTACTTC
TRBV6-1	once	-	TRBJ2-7	CASSRTPAEQYF	TGTGCCAGCAGTAGGACCCCCGCCGAGCAGTACTTC
TRBV2	-	-	TRBJ2-7	CASSRGLGEQYF	TGTGCCAGCAGTAGGGGTTTGGGGGAGCAGTACTTC
TRBV15	-	TRBD2	TRBJ2-2	CATSSHPGLASTGELFF	TGTGCCACCAGCTCCCACCCTGGACTAGCGAGCACCGGGGAGCTGTTTTTT
TRBV27	-	-	TRBJ2-7	CASRPGLAREQYF	TGTGCCAGCAGGCCGGGCCTAGCTCGCGAGCAGTACTTC
TRBV5-6	-	TRBD1	TRBJ2-1	CASSSRQGNNEQFF	TGTGCCAGCAGCTCGAGACAGGGGAACAATGAGCAGTTCTTC
TRBV29-1	-	TRBD1	TRBJ2-1	CSGRTGYNEQFF	TGCAGCGGAAGGACAGGTTACAATGAGCAGTTCTTC
TRBV30	-	-	TRBJ2-4	CAWSPQGGLAKNIQYF	TGTGCCTGGAGTCCACAGGGGGGGCTAGCCAAAAACATTCAGTACTTC
TRBV29-1	-	TRBD1	TRBJ1-4	CSVQPQQGNEKLFF	TGCAGCGTTCAACCCCAACAGGGGAATGAAAAACTGTTTTTT
TRBV14	-	-	TRBJ2-5	CASSQDETRGREETQYF	TGTGCCAGCAGCCAAGACGAAACCAGGGGGCGGGAGGAGACCCAGTACTTC
TRBV7-2	-	-	TRBJ2-3	CASSQTRGEKKDTQYF	TGTGCCAGCAGCCAAACGAGGGGGGAGAAGAAAGATACGCAGTATTTT
TRBV5-6	-	TRBD2	TRBJ2-3	CASSLASGRATRTDTQYF	TGTGCCAGCAGCTTGGCTAGCGGGAGGGCCACTAGAACAGATACGCAGTATTTT
TRBV4-2	-	TRBD2	TRBJ2-7	CASSQPLAGGPRSSYEQYF	TGTGCCAGCAGCCAACCCCTAGCGGGGGGCCCGAGGAGCTCCTACGAGCAGTACTTC
TRBV5-1	-	TRBD1	TRBJ2-7	CASSLTGGGEQYF	TGCGCCAGCAGCTTGACAGGGGGCGGCGAGCAGTACTTC
TRBV4-3	-	TRBD1	TRBJ1-4	CASSQGYRGQFRTNEKLFF	TGCGCCAGCAGCCAGGGATACAGGGGGCAGTTCCGGACTAATGAAAAACTGTTTTTT
TRBV28	-	-	TRBJ2-3	CASSRGGDTQYF	TGTGCCAGCAGCCGGGGCGGGGATACGCAGTATTTT
TRBV6-1	-	TRBD1	TRBJ2-5	CASRYRDRDQETQYF	TGTGCCAGCAGGTACCGGGACAGGGACCAAGAGACCCAGTACTTC
TRBV27	-	-	TRBJ2-2	CASSFRGFRGPLNTGELFF	TGTGCCAGCAGTTTCCGGGGGTTCCGTGGGCCCTTGAACACCGGGGAGCTGTTTTTT
TRBV9	-	TRBD2	TRBJ2-7	CASSPPGLAAEQYF	TGTGCCAGCAGCCCCCCCGGACTAGCTGCCGAGCAGTACTTC
TRBV28	few	-	TRBJ1-2	CASSQQGYTF	TGTGCCAGCAGTCAACAGGGCTACACCTTC
TRBV28	-	TRBD1	TRBJ1-1	CASSPDGTDPNTEAFF	TGTGCCAGCAGCCCTGATGGGACAGACCCGAACACTGAAGCTTTCTTT
TRBV5-1	-	-	TRBJ2-5	CASRRLLREAQYF	TGCGCCAGCAGACGACTCCTCCGAGAGGCCCAGTACTTC
TRBV5-1	-	TRBD1	TRBJ1-3	CASSPRWTGVLFGNTIYF	TGCGCCAGCAGCCCCCGGTGGACAGGGGTATTATTTGGAAACACCATATATTTT
TRBV5-1	-	TRBD1	TRBJ1-1	CASSFNPGNKGADTEAFF	TGCGCCAGCAGCTTCAATCCCGGGAACAAGGGGGCGGACACTGAAGCTTTCTTT
TRBV23-1	once	TRBD2	TRBJ2-1	CASSQRTGTSGYNEQFF	TGCGCCAGCAGTCAAAGAACCGGGACTAGCGGTTACAATGAGCAGTTCTTC
TRBV2	-	-	TRBJ2-3	CASRGGTDTQYF	TGTGCCAGTCGTGGTGGCACAGATACGCAGTATTTT